This note documents a single T cell receptor beta chain sequence. The antigen remains unidentified. The PCR contained 60 Vbeta and 13 Jbeta primers. In the original analysis: The count from a later analysis was 60 million to 85 million unique TCR beta chains, roughly 11 million of them shared. Profiled with immunoSEQ multiplex PCR; TCRdb holds only in-frame clones, not every one. Clone size and V and J calls were adopted from that table, with D and trimming inferred from the DNA. The specimen's table records 150,000 to 200,000 clones. This record comes from a study of cytomegalovirus exposure and HLA in healthy donors. Study-wide results and caveats: The productive fraction for most TCR beta V segments was about 90% or about 30% in an earlier analysis.

These donors counted as nominally healthy when sampled, but unrecorded immune exposures were likely. The clonotype originates from a man aged 25-45 years in good health and CMV-seronegative. Sequencing was carried out using PBMCs.

The DNA of the CDR3 is TGTGCCAGCGGGTCCGCGGGACTAGCGGGAGAACTAGGACCTGGGGCCAACGTCCTGACTTTC. Translated: CASGSAGLAGELGPGANVLTF. V gene TRBV28 combines with J gene TRBJ2-6; TRBD2 matches 14 bases. Germline trimming cut 8 bases from V and 2 bases from J; bases unmatched to any gene: 17. Looked up from germline, CDR1 is MDHEN and CDR2 is SYDVKM. CDR3 length equals 21 residues.